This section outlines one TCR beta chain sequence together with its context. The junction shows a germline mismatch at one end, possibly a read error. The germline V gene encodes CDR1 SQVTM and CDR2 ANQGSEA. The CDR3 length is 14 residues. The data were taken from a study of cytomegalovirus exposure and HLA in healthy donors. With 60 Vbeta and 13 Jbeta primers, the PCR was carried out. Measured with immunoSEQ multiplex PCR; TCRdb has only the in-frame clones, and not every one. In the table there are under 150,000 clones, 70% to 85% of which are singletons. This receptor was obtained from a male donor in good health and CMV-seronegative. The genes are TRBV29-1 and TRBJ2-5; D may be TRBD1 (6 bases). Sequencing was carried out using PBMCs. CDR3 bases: TGCAGCGTGGAAGAGGGTACAGGGCGAGAGACCCAGTACTTC. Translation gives CSVEEGTGRETQYF.